Below are 26 T cell receptor beta chains sequenced from a single sample in a study of blood T cell repertoires in COVID-19. Profiled with immunoSEQ multiplex PCR; TCRdb holds only in-frame clones, not every one. The sample lists 130,000 to 150,000 clones, over 75% occurring once. The sample was peripheral blood. These receptors originate from a woman aged 45-60 years with acute or convalescent COVID-19.

V usage is TRBV4-2 and J usage is TRBJ2-1, with TRBD2 matching over 11 bases. There are 17 residues in the CDR3. With 1 base clipped from V and 0 bases from J, the junction kept 2 bases outside the gene matches. Germline loops: CDR1 LGHNA, CDR2 YNFKEQ. The CDR3 loop is CASSQGLAGNSYNEQFF. Written as DNA, the CDR3 is TGTGCCAGCAGCCAAGGACTAGCGGGGAACTCCTACAATGAGCAGTTCTTC.

This chain connects TRBV2 to TRBJ2-3; D perhaps matches TRBD1 (6 bases). Per germline, CDR1 SNHLY and CDR2 FYNNEI. The CDR3 runs to 12 residues. Trimming left V 10 bases short and J 4 bases short, with 12 bases between. Here the CDR3 DNA reads TGTGCCACCCCAGGGGATGCAGATACGCAGTATTTT. Encoded protein: CATPGDADTQYF.

The chain links TRBV2 to TRBJ1-2; D might be TRBD1 (6 bases). CDR1 SNHLY and CDR2 FYNNEI come from the germline V gene. The CDR3 spans 13 residues. The V and J ends lost 6 bases and 6 bases respectively, with 14 bases between them. DNA of the CDR3: TGTGCCAGCAGCCTCCTTACAGGGAATGGCTACACCTTC. Translation gives CASSLLTGNGYTF.

The rearrangement links TRBV5-1 to TRBJ2-3; 7 bases line up with TRBD1. Germline loops: CDR1 SGHRS, CDR2 YFSETQ. V shed 2 bases, J shed 0 bases, and the junction held 3 bases outside the gene matches. This CDR3 contains 15 residues. The CDR3 loop is CASSFSTGSTDTQYF. The DNA for the CDR3 is TGCGCCAGCAGCTTCTCGACAGGGAGCACAGATACGCAGTATTTT.

This chain uses TRBV25-1 with TRBJ2-1; 11 bases agree with TRBD2. This CDR3 has 15 residues. V dropped 6 bases and J dropped 4; count of bases not matched to a gene: 5. Germline CDR1 and CDR2: MGHDK and SYGVNS. The CDR3 DNA sequence: TGTGCCAGCAGCCTAGCGGGAGGTATTTACAATGAGCAGTTCTTC. It specifies CASSLAGGIYNEQFF.

The chain recombines TRBV3-1 (or the pseudogene TRBV3-2) with TRBJ1-4; D is ambiguous. Germline-derived CDR1 and CDR2 are LGHDT and YNNKEL (reference sequence). This CDR3 contains 12 residues. The germline V and J ends were trimmed by 2 bases and 10 bases, with 8 bases remaining between them. The CDR3 DNA reads as TGTGCCAGCAGCCAAACACGGGGAAAACTGTTTTTT. It encodes CASSQTRGKLFF.

This rearrangement joins TRBV24-1 to TRBJ2-2, with D maybe TRBD2 (5 bases). Trimming removed 5 bases from V and 4 bases from J, with 10 bases in between. CDR1 and CDR2 (germline): KGHDR, SFDVKD. The CDR3 consists of 14 residues. The CDR3 is CATSAGSSTGELFF. As DNA, the CDR3 is TGTGCCACCAGTGCGGGGTCCTCCACCGGGGAGCTGTTTTTT.

V gene TRBV2 combines with J gene TRBJ1-4; 9 bases align to TRBD1. The V and J ends lost 8 bases and 8 bases, in that order; junction bases with no gene match: 6. This CDR3 is 13 amino acids long. Looked up from germline, CDR1 is SNHLY and CDR2 is FYNNEI. The CDR3 reads CASSGQGVEKLFF. The CDR3 bases are TGTGCCAGCTCGGGACAGGGTGTCGAAAAACTGTTTTTT.

V and J are TRBV13 and TRBJ1-1, with a possible D match to TRBD1 (6 bases). CDR1 and CDR2 from the germline V gene are PRHDT and FYEKMQ (reference sequence). V shed 2 bases and J shed 5 bases, with 6 bases lying between them. This CDR3 region has 12 residues. This CDR3 is CASSLTGTEAFF. CDR3 nucleotide sequence: TGTGCCAGCAGCTTAACAGGGACTGAAGCTTTCTTT.

The gene calls are TRBV3-1 (or the pseudogene TRBV3-2) and TRBJ1-1; tentative D call: TRBD1 (5 bases). The V end was cut by 2 bases, the J end by 4 bases, with 8 bases between. The CDR3 runs 13 residues. CDR1 and CDR2 from the germline V gene are LGHDT and YNNKEL (reference sequence). The CDR3 nucleotides read TGTGCCAGCAGCCAAATCCAGGGCACTGAAGCTTTCTTT. Translated: CASSQIQGTEAFF.

The chain links TRBV27 to TRBJ2-7; D possibly corresponds to TRBD2 (5 bases). This CDR3 comprises 15 residues. CDR1 and CDR2 (germline): MNHEY, SMNVEV (reference sequence). Trimming cost V 1 base and J 0 bases, with 10 bases left between them. The CDR3 nucleotides read TGTGCCAGCAGTTTATTCGGGGTTAACTCCTACGAGCAGTACTTC. This gives the protein CASSLFGVNSYEQYF.

This chain links TRBV29-1 with TRBJ2-1; 8 bases align to TRBD2. The V segment lost 4 bases and the J segment 0 bases; nucleotides outside the gene matches: 11. CDR3 size: 17 residues. Germline V gene sequence: CDR1 SQVTM, CDR2 ANQGSEA. CDR3 loop: CSVARSGGLSSYNEQFF. As DNA, the CDR3 is TGCAGCGTTGCTAGAAGCGGGGGCCTAAGCTCCTACAATGAGCAGTTCTTC.

The chain recombines TRBV16 with TRBJ1-5; no firm D call. This CDR3 is 15 amino acids long. Germline V lookup: CDR1 KGHSY, CDR2 FQNENV. V lost 4 bases, J lost 4 bases, and 14 bases lay in between. CDR3 coding DNA: TGTGCCAGCAGCCCCGCGCGGGCAGAAAATCAGCCCCAGCATTTT. Residues: CASSPARAENQPQHF. Drawing the rest from reference TRBV16 and TRBJ1-5, the complete variable domain is GEEVAQTPKHLVRGEGQKAKLYCAPIKGHSYVFWYQQVLKNEFKFLISFQNENVFDETGMPKERFSAKCLPNSPCSLEIQATKLEDSAVYFCASSPARAENQPQHFGDGTRLSIL.

The DNA of the CDR3 is TGTGCCACCAGTGATTTAGGGACAGCCCTCGGACAGTACTTC. Translating it yields CATSDLGTALGQYF. V gene TRBV24-1 combines with J gene TRBJ2-7; 7 nucleotides match TRBD1. Per the germline V gene, CDR1 is KGHDR and CDR2 is SFDVKD. The length of the CDR3 is 14 residues. V lost 1 base to trimming and J lost 10 bases; unmatched junction nucleotides: 9.

The rearrangement links TRBV4-1 to TRBJ2-3; 8 bases are shared with TRBD2. V lost 4 bases and J lost 8; bases outside the gene matches: 11. CDR3 length: 15 amino acids. Germline values: CDR1 MGHRA, CDR2 YSYEKL. The CDR3 spells CASSRTGTSSGTQYF. The CDR3 bases are TGCGCCAGCAGCCGAACCGGGACTAGTTCAGGTACGCAGTATTTT.

This chain connects TRBV5-6 to TRBJ2-7, with D possibly being TRBD2 (5 bases). V was clipped by 3 bases and J by 1 base, with 8 bases between them. The CDR3 extends over 13 amino acids. Germline values: CDR1 SGHDT, CDR2 YYEEEE. Here the CDR3 reads CASSYGVSYEQYF. In nucleotides, the CDR3 is TGTGCCAGCAGCTACGGGGTTTCCTACGAGCAGTACTTC.

The V gene is TRBV2, the J gene TRBJ2-1, with D hard to call. Germline loops: CDR1 SNHLY, CDR2 FYNNEI. CDR3 length: 11 amino acids. Between the trimmed V and J ends, which lost 7 bases and 6 bases, there was a span of 7 bases. CDR3 amino acids: CASTLINEQFF. As DNA, the CDR3 is TGTGCCAGCACGTTAATCAATGAGCAGTTCTTC.

The chain uses TRBV6-4 and TRBJ2-1, with a tentative D call TRBD2 (7 bases). The V gene lost 3 bases and the J gene lost 3 bases, with 12 bases spanning the gap. CDR1 is MRHNA and CDR2 is SNTAGT in the germline V gene. The CDR3 has 15 residues. CDR3 bases: TGTGCCAGCAGTGAGGTGGGAGGGGGCTACAATGAGCAGTTCTTC. This translates into CASSEVGGGYNEQFF.

This clone was seen only once. This chain uses TRBV12-3 or TRBV12-4 with TRBJ1-5; TRBD1 might be the D (5 bases). This CDR3 has 11 residues. Trimming cost V 6 bases and J 7 bases, with 7 bases left between them. CDR3 DNA: TGTGCCAGCAGCCAGGGCCAGCCCCAGCATTTT. It encodes CASSQGQPQHF.

The chain links TRBV18 to TRBJ2-5, with 8 bases that match TRBD1. Trimming at V came to 10 bases and at J to 3 bases, leaving 13 bases not matched to a gene. Germline CDR1 and CDR2: KGHSH and LQKENI. This CDR3 contains 15 residues. The CDR3: CATRKVTDREETQYF. CDR3 coding DNA: TGTGCCACCAGAAAAGTTACGGACAGGGAAGAGACCCAGTACTTC.

The chain joins TRBV4-1 to TRBJ1-6; 9 positions match TRBD1. Germline CDR1 is MGHRA and CDR2 is YSYEKL. The trim removed 2 bases at V and 7 bases at J, leaving 6 bases unmatched. This CDR3 contains 16 residues. CDR3 in amino acids: CASSQNRGRLNSPLHF. DNA for the CDR3: TGCGCCAGCAGCCAAAACAGGGGGCGCCTGAATTCACCCCTCCACTTT.

The count of this clone is one. This chain joins TRBV6-5 and TRBJ2-5; possible D gene TRBD2, 6 bases. The CDR3 contains 15 residues. V lost 7 bases and J 5 bases, leaving 20 bases between the germline ends. CDR1 is MNHEY, CDR2 SVGAGI, per germline. CDR3 sequence reads: CASMGLPNSGETQYF. Written as DNA, the CDR3 is TGTGCCAGCATGGGACTCCCGAACTCAGGGGAGACCCAGTACTTC.

This chain links TRBV7-9 with TRBJ1-1, with a weak D call TRBD1 (6 bases). From germline, CDR1 is SEHNR and CDR2 FQNEAQ (reference sequence). This CDR3 comprises 15 residues. V was clipped by 0 bases and J by 6 bases, with 14 bases between them. Here the CDR3 reads CASSLAQGGEAEAFF. CDR3 nucleotides: TGTGCCAGCAGCTTAGCGCAAGGGGGGGAGGCTGAAGCTTTCTTT.

The rearrangement links TRBV7-2 to TRBJ1-2, with TRBD1 identical over 11 bases. Trimming at V came to 5 bases and at J to 4 bases, leaving 3 bases not matched to a gene. This CDR3 is 14 amino acids long. The germline V gene has CDR1 SGHTA and CDR2 FQGNSA. In DNA form, the CDR3 reads TGTGCCAGCAGCGCGGACAGGGGGCCCTATGGCTACACCTTC. It specifies CASSADRGPYGYTF.

The V gene is TRBV6-5, the J gene TRBJ2-1; TRBD1 matches at 8 bases. CDR3 size: 15 residues. CDR1 is MNHEY, CDR2 SVGAGI, per germline. The ends lost 6 bases at V and 7 bases at J; junction bases unmatched: 11. The CDR3, as DNA: TGTGCCAGCAGGGTGATACAGGGGGTAGAAAATGAGCAGTTCTTC. Its translation is CASRVIQGVENEQFF.

This chain connects TRBV19 to TRBJ1-5; D uncertain. Per germline, CDR1 LNHDA and CDR2 SQIVND (reference sequence). The CDR3 covers 14 residues. Trimming took off 8 bases at V and 2 bases at J, with 13 bases between the two ends. CDR3 bases: TGTGCCAGTGGATGGTCCCGGGGCAATCAGCCCCAGCATTTT. Residues: CASGWSRGNQPQHF. The full variable domain, completed using reference TRBV19 and TRBJ1-5, is DGGITQSPKYLFRKEGQNVTLSCEQNLNHDAMYWYRQDPGQGLRLIYYSQIVNDFQKGDIAEGYSVSREKKESFPLTVTSAQKNPTAFYLCASGWSRGNQPQHFGDGTRLSIL.